The clone carrying this TCR beta chain occurred once. The sample comes from a study of cytomegalovirus exposure and HLA in healthy donors. The CDR3 has 17 residues. The germline V gene encodes CDR1 KGHSH and CDR2 LQKENI. V was clipped by 3 bases and J by 8 bases; unmatched bases: 12. PCR was performed using 60 Vbeta and 13 Jbeta primers. TCRdb's copy holds only in-frame clones and misses some; the assay was immunoSEQ multiplex PCR. The sample includes about 120,000 clones, around 76% of them seen just once. The chain is built from TRBV18 and TRBJ1-4, with 10 bases fitting TRBD1. The TCR originated in a man aged 55 to 70 in good health and CMV-seropositive. Sequences were obtained from PBMCs. CDR3 DNA sequence: TGTGCCAGCTCACCCTTTCCCGGTGGGACAGGGGTCGAAAAACTGTTTTTT. It encodes CASSPFPGGTGVEKLFF.